These T cell receptor beta chains were read from a single sample in a study of human T cells and chemical hapten exposure. TCRdb recomputed calls from the RACE reads with MiXCR, one row per CDR3 protein. In the table there are 50,000 to 65,000 distinct CDR3 sequences, 6.7% of which are singletons. The sequencing used whole blood, collected in connection with sensitization to the hapten diphenylcyclopropenone (DPC). These receptors originate from a woman aged 25 to 39 with alopecia areata. Some clones in this sample may be carry-over from other donors' samples. CDR3s include the opening cysteine and the closing phenylalanine or tryptophan. The D gene is left open where the match is weak. Some rows have no size entry. The others give once, few or many, or a class for an expanded clone.

clone size: few
J gene: TRBJ2-3
V gene: TRBV5-4
D gene: TRBD2
CDR3 DNA: TGTGCCAGCAGCTCGGGACTAGCGGGGGCCGACACGCAGTATTTT
CDR3 protein: CASSSGLAGADTQYF

clone size: many
J gene: TRBJ1-1
V gene: TRBV5-1
D gene: -
CDR3 DNA: TGCGCCAGCAGCTCCGGACACATGAACACTGAAGCTTTCTTT
CDR3 protein: CASSSGHMNTEAFF

clone size: -
J gene: TRBJ1-1
V gene: TRBV3-1
D gene: -
CDR3 DNA: TGTGCCAGCAGCCAAGGAGTGTGGAACACTGAAGCTTTCTTT
CDR3 protein: CASSQGVWNTEAFF

clone size: few
J gene: TRBJ2-1
V gene: TRBV9
D gene: TRBD2
CDR3 DNA: TGTGCCAGCAGCGTAGCGGGGGGTCTCCACAATGAGCAGTTCTTC
CDR3 protein: CASSVAGGLHNEQFF

clone size: many
J gene: TRBJ2-6
V gene: TRBV5-1
D gene: -
CDR3 DNA: TGCGCCAGCAGCTTGTCATCCGGAGCTGGGGGGGCCAACGTCCTGACTTTC
CDR3 protein: CASSLSSGAGGANVLTF

clone size: many
J gene: TRBJ1-5
V gene: TRBV13
D gene: -
CDR3 DNA: TGTGCCAGCAGCTCGGGGAATCAGCCCCAGCATTTT
CDR3 protein: CASSSGNQPQHF

clone size: many
J gene: TRBJ1-1
V gene: TRBV25-1
D gene: TRBD1
CDR3 DNA: TGTGCCAGCAGTCGGGTGGACAGGGCGAACACTGAAGCTTTCTTT
CDR3 protein: CASSRVDRANTEAFF

clone size: many
J gene: TRBJ2-7
V gene: TRBV14
D gene: TRBD1
CDR3 DNA: TGTGCCAGCAGCCAAGCGTCCGGGACAGAGCATTCCGAGCAGTACTTC
CDR3 protein: CASSQASGTEHSEQYF

clone size: few
J gene: TRBJ2-1
V gene: TRBV3-2
D gene: -
CDR3 DNA: TGTGCCAGCAGCCAAAAGGGGCCCCACTCCTACAATGAGCAGTTCTTC
CDR3 protein: CASSQKGPHSYNEQFF

clone size: many
J gene: TRBJ2-3
V gene: TRBV3-1
D gene: -
CDR3 DNA: TGTGCCAGCAGCCAAGAGGTGGGGGGCCGGGATGGAGATACGCAGTATTTT
CDR3 protein: CASSQEVGGRDGDTQYF

clone size: -
J gene: TRBJ1-1
V gene: TRBV15
D gene: -
CDR3 DNA: TGTGCCACCAGCAGAGATCCAGGGAACACTGAAGCTTTCTTT
CDR3 protein: CATSRDPGNTEAFF

clone size: many
J gene: TRBJ1-1
V gene: TRBV30
D gene: -
CDR3 DNA: TGTGCCTGGACCGTCGGGCAGGGCGCTTTCTTT
CDR3 protein: CAWTVGQGAFF

clone size: few
J gene: TRBJ2-7
V gene: TRBV29-1
D gene: -
CDR3 DNA: TGCAGCGTGATGTACTACGAGCAGTACTTC
CDR3 protein: CSVMYYEQYF

clone size: many
J gene: TRBJ2-5
V gene: TRBV7-9
D gene: -
CDR3 DNA: TGTGCCAGCAGCTTCCCGGAGACCCAGTACTTC
CDR3 protein: CASSFPETQYF

clone size: many
J gene: TRBJ2-1
V gene: TRBV19
D gene: TRBD1
CDR3 DNA: TGTGCCAGTAGTTTGACAGGGGGGTCCTACAATGAGCAGTTCTTC
CDR3 protein: CASSLTGGSYNEQFF

clone size: many
J gene: TRBJ2-5
V gene: TRBV11-2
D gene: -
CDR3 DNA: TGTGCCAGCAGCTTAGGGTTCAGGGTCGAGACCCAGTACTTC
CDR3 protein: CASSLGFRVETQYF

clone size: many
J gene: TRBJ2-1
V gene: TRBV12-3/TRBV12-4
D gene: TRBD1
CDR3 DNA: TGTGCCAGCAGGTCGGGACAGATGGGTTTCTACAATGAGCAGTTCTTC
CDR3 protein: CASRSGQMGFYNEQFF

clone size: -
J gene: TRBJ2-7
V gene: TRBV19
D gene: TRBD1
CDR3 DNA: TGTGCCAGTAGTATGGGACAGGGGGACTACGAGCAGTACTTC
CDR3 protein: CASSMGQGDYEQYF

clone size: -
J gene: TRBJ2-3
V gene: TRBV7-2
D gene: -
CDR3 DNA: TGTGCCAGCAGCTTAGGCCGTGGTGCAGGCCGGATTTTTGATACGCAGTATTTT
CDR3 protein: CASSLGRGAGRIFDTQYF

clone size: many
J gene: TRBJ1-5
V gene: TRBV11-2
D gene: -
CDR3 DNA: TGTGCCAGCGGCGCGAGAGCAAATCAGCCCCAGCATTTT
CDR3 protein: CASGARANQPQHF

clone size: -
J gene: TRBJ2-6
V gene: TRBV29-1
D gene: TRBD1
CDR3 DNA: TGCAGCGTTGCTAGGACAGGTACTGGGGCCAACGTCCTGACTTTC
CDR3 protein: CSVARTGTGANVLTF

clone size: many
J gene: TRBJ1-1
V gene: TRBV5-4
D gene: -
CDR3 DNA: TGTGCCAGCAGCTTGATTGGGGGGCGGAACACTGAAGCTTTCTTT
CDR3 protein: CASSLIGGRNTEAFF

clone size: many
J gene: TRBJ2-2
V gene: TRBV10-2
D gene: -
CDR3 DNA: TGCGCCAGCAGTGAGCTCTGGACAGCGAACACCGGGGAGCTGTTTTTT
CDR3 protein: CASSELWTANTGELFF

clone size: many
J gene: TRBJ2-3
V gene: TRBV11-2
D gene: TRBD2
CDR3 DNA: TGTGCCAGCAGCCGACCCCTAGCGGGGCACACAGATACGCAGTATTTT
CDR3 protein: CASSRPLAGHTDTQYF

clone size: many
J gene: TRBJ1-2
V gene: TRBV10-3
D gene: TRBD1
CDR3 DNA: TGTGCCATCAGTGAGTCGTGGACAGGGGACTATGGCTACACCTTC
CDR3 protein: CAISESWTGDYGYTF

clone size: many
J gene: TRBJ1-2
V gene: TRBV20-1
D gene: TRBD1
CDR3 DNA: TGCAGTGCTGGACAGGGGAACTATGGCTACACCTTC
CDR3 protein: CSAGQGNYGYTF

clone size: -
J gene: TRBJ1-4
V gene: TRBV7-9
D gene: TRBD1
CDR3 DNA: TGTGCCAGCAGCCGACAGGGGGCAGATGAAAAACTGTTTTTT
CDR3 protein: CASSRQGADEKLFF

clone size: many
J gene: TRBJ1-3
V gene: TRBV6-6
D gene: -
CDR3 DNA: TGTGCCAGCAGTTACTCGTTCGAGATGGGTATTGGGGGCTCCTCTGGAAACACCATATATTTT
CDR3 protein: CASSYSFEMGIGGSSGNTIYF

clone size: many
J gene: TRBJ1-3
V gene: TRBV30
D gene: -
CDR3 DNA: TGTGCCTGGAGTGTACAGACTGGAAACACCATATATTTT
CDR3 protein: CAWSVQTGNTIYF